These T cell receptor beta chains were read from a single sample in a study of T-cell memory formation after mild COVID-19. TCRdb re-called the 5' RACE reads with MiXCR, one entry per CDR3 protein. This sample has about 360,000 distinct CDR3 sequences; about an eighth occur once, and the top ten carry roughly a fifth. The sample comprised PBMCs or a T cell subset sorted from them (not recorded which). These receptors were taken from a man in his late teens or twenties who had mild COVID-19 (a few samples of this study predate the infection). Cell type and time point are not known. Each CDR3 is given with its conserved first and last residue. The D gene is left open where the match is weak.

TRBV7-2,TRBJ2-5,NA,CASSPPSGKTQYF
TRBV10-3,TRBJ1-5,NA,CAVGQPQHF
TRBV9,TRBJ2-3,NA,CASSVGLPGGSTDTQYF
TRBV10-3,TRBJ2-5,TRBD1,CAISGQESQETQYF
TRBV12-3/TRBV12-4,TRBJ1-2,NA,CASSLEQGRNYGYTF
TRBV20-1,TRBJ2-7,TRBD1,CSATGGTYEQYF
TRBV10-3,TRBJ1-5,NA,CAISLGTVGKPQHF
TRBV29-1,TRBJ1-1,TRBD1,CSVLQGLSAFF
TRBV4-3,TRBJ2-1,TRBD2,CASSPLAGGIGEQFF
TRBV9,TRBJ2-1,NA,CASSVAGAGSYNEQFF
TRBV20-1,TRBJ1-6,NA,CSASRGPLNSPLHF
TRBV7-9,TRBJ1-4,NA,CASSLAGPDEKLFF
TRBV6-5,TRBJ2-3,NA,CASSYSGHPPADTQYF
TRBV19,TRBJ1-1,TRBD1,CASSIYGTGANTEAFF
TRBV29-1,TRBJ2-1,NA,CSVESFKGGNEQFF
TRBV5-1,TRBJ1-1,NA,CASRLSKDTEAFF
TRBV29-1,TRBJ2-1,TRBD1,CSVEIQGEFF
TRBV7-9,TRBJ1-4,NA,CASSLTLGRDNEKLFF
TRBV10-3,TRBJ2-7,NA,CAISIGGMGEQYF
TRBV4-1,TRBJ2-3,TRBD2,CASSQAVLLAGEDTQYF
TRBV24-1,TRBJ2-2,NA,CATSDFSRGDTGELFF
TRBV12-3/TRBV12-4,TRBJ2-2,TRBD2,CASNTLLAGQTGELFF
TRBV27,TRBJ2-3,TRBD1,CASSFGQGWAGGTDTQYF
TRBV2,TRBJ2-3,NA,CASRDYPGLPYF
TRBV27,TRBJ2-1,TRBD1,CASSLQGVNEQFF
TRBV7-2,TRBJ1-2,NA,CASSLYPPRGYTF
TRBV7-2,TRBJ2-5,NA,CASSHGKETQYF
TRBV7-2,TRBJ1-2,NA,CASSLDLSGYTF
TRBV12-3/TRBV12-4,TRBJ2-7,TRBD1,CASSLWTGPAYEQYF
TRBV4-1,TRBJ1-1,NA,CASSPREGGLIEAFF
TRBV18,TRBJ1-1,TRBD1,CASSWTGQGSTEAFF
TRBV6-5,TRBJ2-1,TRBD1,CASRIRTGAYNEQFF
TRBV6-1,TRBJ1-5,NA,CASSELGRNQPQHF
TRBV12-3/TRBV12-4,TRBJ2-1,NA,CASRHTGTWGEQFF
TRBV27,TRBJ2-3,TRBD2,CASSLFGGGVSGTQYF
TRBV7-2,TRBJ2-5,NA,CASSPMAQTQYF
TRBV5-1,TRBJ2-1,TRBD2,CASSLWRLAGDNEQFF
TRBV4-2,TRBJ2-6,NA,CASSPHTRGITGANVLTF
TRBV5-4,TRBJ2-1,NA,CASSTSNEQFF
TRBV20-1,TRBJ2-1,NA,CSARGGATRDDWLEQFF
TRBV20-1,TRBJ2-5,TRBD2,CSAAGERIQETQYF
TRBV12-3/TRBV12-4,TRBJ2-1,TRBD2,CASSPGASGVYNEQFF
TRBV3-1,TRBJ1-5,NA,CASSPGVNSNQPQHF
TRBV19,TRBJ2-7,NA,CASSSVMDTSYEQYF
TRBV27,TRBJ2-3,NA,CASSPPGVTDTQYF
TRBV18,TRBJ2-2,NA,CASSFGTSNTGELFF
TRBV13,TRBJ2-7,NA,CASSVLPGEQYF
TRBV4-2,TRBJ2-4,NA,CASSQVVGSTGPKNIQYF
TRBV28,TRBJ2-5,NA,CASSLWTAQETQYF
TRBV7-2,TRBJ1-4,NA,CASSLEGRNEKLFF
TRBV2,TRBJ1-4,NA,CASLYHPGTNEKLFF
TRBV12-3/TRBV12-4,TRBJ2-6,NA,CASSSLPGAPGANVLTF
TRBV6-5,TRBJ1-1,TRBD1,CASSYSRQGGTEAFF
TRBV12-3/TRBV12-4,TRBJ1-3,NA,CASTTTGYENTIYF
TRBV3-1,TRBJ1-2,TRBD1,CASSLMGQGRSGYTF